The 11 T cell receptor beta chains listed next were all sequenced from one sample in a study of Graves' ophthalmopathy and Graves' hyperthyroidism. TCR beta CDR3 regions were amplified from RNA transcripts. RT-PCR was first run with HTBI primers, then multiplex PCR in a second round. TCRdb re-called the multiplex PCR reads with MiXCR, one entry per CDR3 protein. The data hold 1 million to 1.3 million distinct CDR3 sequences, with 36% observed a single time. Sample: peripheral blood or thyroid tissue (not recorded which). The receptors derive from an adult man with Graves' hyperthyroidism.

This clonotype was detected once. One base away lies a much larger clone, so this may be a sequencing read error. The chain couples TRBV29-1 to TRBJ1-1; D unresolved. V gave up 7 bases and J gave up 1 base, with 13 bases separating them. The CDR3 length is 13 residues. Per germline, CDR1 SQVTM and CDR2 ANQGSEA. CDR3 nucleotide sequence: TGCAGCGCTGATTATCTGGGGAACACTGAAGCTTTCTTT. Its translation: CSADYLGNTEAFF. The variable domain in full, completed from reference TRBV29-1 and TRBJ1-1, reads SAVISQKPSRDICQRGTSLTIQCQVDSQVTMMFWYRQQPGQSLTLIATANQGSEATYESGFVIDKFPISRPNLTFSTLTVSNMSPEDSSIYLCSADYLGNTEAFFGQGTRLTVV.

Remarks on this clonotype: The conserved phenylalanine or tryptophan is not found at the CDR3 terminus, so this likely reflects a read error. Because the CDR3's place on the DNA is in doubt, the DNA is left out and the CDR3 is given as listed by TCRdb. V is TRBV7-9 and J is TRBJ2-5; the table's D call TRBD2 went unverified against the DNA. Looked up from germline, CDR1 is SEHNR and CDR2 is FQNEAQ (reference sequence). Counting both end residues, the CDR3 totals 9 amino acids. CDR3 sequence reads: CASSLTTSG.

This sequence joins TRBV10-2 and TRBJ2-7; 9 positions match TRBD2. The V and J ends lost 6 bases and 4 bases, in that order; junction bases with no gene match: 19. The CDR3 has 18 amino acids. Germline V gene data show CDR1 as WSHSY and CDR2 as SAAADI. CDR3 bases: TGCGCCAGCAGCCCCAAAAGGGGGTTCGAGACTAGCGGTTACGAGCAGTACTTC. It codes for CASSPKRGFETSGYEQYF.

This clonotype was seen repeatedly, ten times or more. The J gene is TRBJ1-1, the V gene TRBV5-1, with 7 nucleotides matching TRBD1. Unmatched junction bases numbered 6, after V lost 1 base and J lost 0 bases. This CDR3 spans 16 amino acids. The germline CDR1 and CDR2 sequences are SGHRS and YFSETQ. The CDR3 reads CASSLRSGQLNTEAFF. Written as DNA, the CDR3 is TGCGCCAGCAGCTTGAGGTCGGGACAGCTGAACACTGAAGCTTTCTTT.

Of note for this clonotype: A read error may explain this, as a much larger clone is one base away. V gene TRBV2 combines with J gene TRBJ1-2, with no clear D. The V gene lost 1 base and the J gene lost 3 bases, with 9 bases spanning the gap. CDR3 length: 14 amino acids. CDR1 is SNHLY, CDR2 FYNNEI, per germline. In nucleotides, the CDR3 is TGTGCCAGCAGTGAAGTGAGGGCGGACTATGGCTACACCTTC. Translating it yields CASSEVRADYGYTF.

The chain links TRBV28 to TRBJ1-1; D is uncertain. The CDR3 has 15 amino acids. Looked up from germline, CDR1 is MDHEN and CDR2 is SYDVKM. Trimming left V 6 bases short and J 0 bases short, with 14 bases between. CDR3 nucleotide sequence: TGTGCCAGCAGCTCCCCAGGAGTTATGAACACTGAAGCTTTCTTT. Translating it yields CASSSPGVMNTEAFF.

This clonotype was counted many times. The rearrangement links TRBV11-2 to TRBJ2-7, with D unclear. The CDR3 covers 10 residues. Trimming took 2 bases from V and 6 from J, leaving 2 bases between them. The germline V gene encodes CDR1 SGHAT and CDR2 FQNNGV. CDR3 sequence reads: CASSLTEQYF. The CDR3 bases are TGTGCCAGCAGCTTAACCGAGCAGTACTTC.

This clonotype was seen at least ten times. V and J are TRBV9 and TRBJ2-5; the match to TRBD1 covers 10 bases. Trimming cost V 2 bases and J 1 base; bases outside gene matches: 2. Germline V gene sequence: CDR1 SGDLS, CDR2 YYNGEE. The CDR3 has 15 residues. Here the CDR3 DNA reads TGTGCCAGCAGCGTGGGACAGGGGATCCAAGAGACCCAGTACTTC. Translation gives CASSVGQGIQETQYF.

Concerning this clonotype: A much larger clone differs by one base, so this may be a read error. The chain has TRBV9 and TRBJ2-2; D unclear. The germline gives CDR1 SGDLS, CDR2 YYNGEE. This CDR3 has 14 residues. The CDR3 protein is CAGSVKGLTGELFF. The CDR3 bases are TGTGCCGGCAGCGTAAAAGGCCTCACCGGGGAGCTGTTTTTT.

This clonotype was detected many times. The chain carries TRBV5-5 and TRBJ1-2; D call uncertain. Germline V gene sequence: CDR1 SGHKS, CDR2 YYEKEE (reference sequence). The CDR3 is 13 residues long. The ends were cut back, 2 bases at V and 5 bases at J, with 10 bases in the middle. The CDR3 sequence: CASSLEVGYGYTF. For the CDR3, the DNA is TGTGCCAGCAGCTTAGAGGTGGGGTATGGCTACACCTTC.

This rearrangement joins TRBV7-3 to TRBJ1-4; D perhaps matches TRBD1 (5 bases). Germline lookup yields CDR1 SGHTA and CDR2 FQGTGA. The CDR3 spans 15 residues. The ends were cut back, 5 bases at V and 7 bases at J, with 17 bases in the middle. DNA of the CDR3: TGTGCCAGCAGCCCCCGGGGGGGGACCACTGAAAAACTGTTTTTT. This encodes CASSPRGGTTEKLFF.